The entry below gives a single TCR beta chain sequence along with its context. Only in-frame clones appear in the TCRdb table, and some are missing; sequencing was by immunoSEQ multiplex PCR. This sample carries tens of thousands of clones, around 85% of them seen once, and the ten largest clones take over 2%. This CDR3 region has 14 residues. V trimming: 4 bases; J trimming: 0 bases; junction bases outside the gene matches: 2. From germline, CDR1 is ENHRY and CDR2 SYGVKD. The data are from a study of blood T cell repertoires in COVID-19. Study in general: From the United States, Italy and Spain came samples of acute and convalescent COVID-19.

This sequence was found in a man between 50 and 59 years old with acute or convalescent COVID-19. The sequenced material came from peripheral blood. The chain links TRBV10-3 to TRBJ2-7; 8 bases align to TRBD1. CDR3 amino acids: CAISGTGSSYEQYF. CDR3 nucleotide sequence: TGTGCCATCAGTGGGACAGGGAGCTCCTACGAGCAGTACTTC.